This T cell receptor (beta chain) was sequenced during a study of T-cell memory formation after mild COVID-19. V was pared by 8 bases and J by 7 bases, with 10 bases between. The CDR3 totals 11 residues. From the 5' RACE reads, TCRdb called clonotypes with MiXCR, one entry per CDR3 protein. The sample has some 450,000 distinct CDR3 sequences; around 19% are singletons. Study-wide results and limits: Pre-infection memory showed some responding clones, and this suggested that cross-reactive memory joined. Among contracting clones, CD4+ were mainly CM/EM and CD8+ enriched in EMRA. From day 15 to 85, contracting clones were balanced between CD4 and CD8, whereas later expanders leaned toward CD4+.

Comment on this clonotype: Its antigen is unidentified.

The receptor was isolated from an adult woman who had mild COVID-19 (a few samples of this study predate the infection). Cell type and time point are not known. Sequencing was performed on PBMCs or a T cell subset sorted from them (not recorded which). This chain connects TRBV12-3 or TRBV12-4 to TRBJ2-3, with D unclear. DNA for the CDR3: TGTGCCAGCCGGAGTGGAAATACGCAGTATTTT. It is translated as CASRSGNTQYF.